A selection of T cell receptor beta chains follows, all from one sample in a study of T-cell reconstitution after alpha-beta-depleted transplantation in children. Each CDR3 protein gets one entry after TCRdb re-called the PCR reads with MiXCR. The sample lists about 610,000 distinct CDR3 sequences, 10% occurring once. Sequenced material: PBMCs from the stem cell graft donor, taken from the stem cell graft. Receptor source: a human donor who donated a stem cell graft to a child with acute myeloid leukemia. CDR3s include the opening cysteine and the closing phenylalanine or tryptophan. D genes are given only for firm matches. Size is omitted from some rows. Given values are once, few, many or a class for expanded clones.

j_gene | abundance | d_gene | v_gene | CDR3aa | CDR3nt
TRBJ2-7 | many | NA | TRBV2 | CASSDIGQGNYEQYF | TGTGCCAGCAGTGATATAGGGCAGGGTAACTACGAGCAGTACTTC
TRBJ1-2 | many | NA | TRBV7-3 | CASSLGQGIGYTF | TGTGCCAGCAGCTTAGGGCAGGGAATTGGCTACACCTTC
TRBJ2-7 | many | TRBD2 | TRBV7-9 | CASSLAAGTGGSEQYF | TGTGCCAGCAGCTTAGCGGCGGGTACGGGGGGGTCCGAGCAGTACTTC
TRBJ2-2 | NA | NA | TRBV29-1 | CSVTKKQNTGELFF | TGCAGCGTAACGAAGAAACAAAACACCGGGGAGCTGTTTTTT
TRBJ2-2 | few | NA | TRBV5-5 | CASSLLAKNTGELFF | TGTGCCAGCAGCTTGTTGGCGAAGAACACCGGGGAGCTGTTTTTT
TRBJ2-2 | NA | NA | TRBV18 | CASSPPSRNTGELFF | TGTGCCAGCTCACCACCTAGCAGGAACACCGGGGAGCTGTTTTTT
TRBJ2-7 | NA | NA | TRBV5-1 | CASSLAVGEGYEQYF | TGCGCCAGCAGCTTGGCCGTGGGAGAGGGCTACGAGCAGTACTTC
TRBJ2-4 | few | NA | TRBV24-1 | CATSDLDGIAKNIQYF | TGTGCCACCAGTGACCTGGACGGAATAGCCAAAAACATTCAGTACTTC
TRBJ2-7 | many | NA | TRBV3-1 | CASSSGSSSGEQYF | TGTGCCAGCAGCTCCGGGTCTTCTTCGGGCGAGCAGTACTTC
TRBJ1-3 | NA | NA | TRBV30 | CAWSGDSGNTIYF | TGTGCCTGGAGTGGAGATTCTGGAAACACCATATATTTT
TRBJ2-5 | many | TRBD2 | TRBV7-2 | CASSLGLPSQETQYF | TGTGCCAGCAGCTTGGGACTACCATCCCAAGAGACCCAGTACTTC
TRBJ2-7 | many | NA | TRBV2 | CASSPWGGGVYEQYF | TGTGCCAGCTCTCCGTGGGGAGGGGGCGTTTACGAGCAGTACTTC
TRBJ1-1 | NA | NA | TRBV6-5 | CASSYGRPPMNTEAFF | TGTGCCAGCAGTTACGGCAGACCCCCAATGAACACTGAAGCTTTCTTT
TRBJ1-1 | many | TRBD1 | TRBV24-1 | CATSPGQGSTEAFF | TGTGCCACCAGTCCGGGACAGGGGAGCACTGAAGCTTTCTTT
TRBJ2-7 | many | NA | TRBV6-2/TRBV6-3 | CASSDPGPRAEQYF | TGTGCCAGCAGTGATCCGGGACCGCGGGCCGAGCAGTACTTC
TRBJ1-4 | many | TRBD1 | TRBV28 | CASSWSRGQRTNEKLFF | TGTGCCAGCAGTTGGTCCAGGGGGCAGAGAACTAATGAAAAACTGTTTTTT
TRBJ2-2 | NA | TRBD2 | TRBV20-1 | CSATLAGGHAGELFF | TGCAGTGCCACCCTAGCGGGAGGGCACGCCGGGGAGCTGTTTTTT
TRBJ2-2 | few | TRBD2 | TRBV20-1 | CSAEKGLAGVEETGELFF | TGCAGTGCTGAAAAGGGACTAGCGGGAGTAGAGGAGACCGGGGAGCTGTTTTTT
TRBJ2-1 | few | NA | TRBV7-9 | CASSSGSGGQGNEQFF | TGTGCCAGCAGCTCTGGCTCCGGGGGACAAGGGAATGAGCAGTTCTTC
TRBJ2-5 | few | TRBD2 | TRBV20-1 | CSAPGGGWTQYF | TGCAGTGCACCCGGGGGGGGTTGGACCCAGTACTTC
TRBJ2-2 | many | NA | TRBV11-2 | CASSLTGGNTGELFF | TGTGCCAGCAGCTTAACGGGCGGGAACACCGGGGAGCTGTTTTTT
TRBJ2-7 | NA | NA | TRBV7-2 | CASKKDAQGLRYEQYF | TGTGCCAGCAAAAAAGATGCGCAGGGGCTTCGGTACGAGCAGTACTTC
TRBJ2-1 | few | NA | TRBV20-1 | CSARDRAGITYNEQFF | TGCAGTGCTAGAGATCGGGCGGGGATTACCTACAATGAGCAGTTCTTC
TRBJ2-1 | many | NA | TRBV7-6 | CASSTTPYNEQFF | TGTGCCAGCAGCACCACTCCCTACAATGAGCAGTTCTTC
TRBJ2-1 | many | TRBD2 | TRBV20-1 | CSALGPSGRNEQFF | TGCAGTGCGCTGGGCCCTAGCGGGAGAAATGAGCAGTTCTTC
TRBJ2-3 | few | TRBD2 | TRBV2 | CASAGLAGSVF | TGTGCCAGTGCGGGACTAGCGGGTTCGGTTTTT
TRBJ1-5 | few | NA | TRBV6-2/TRBV6-3 | CASSYPTGVGVVYNQPQHF | TGTGCCAGCAGTTACCCCACCGGGGTAGGGGTCGTATACAATCAGCCCCAGCATTTT
TRBJ2-7 | NA | NA | TRBV9 | CASSVGTNYEQYF | TGTGCCAGCAGCGTAGGCACTAACTACGAGCAGTACTTC
TRBJ2-7 | NA | NA | TRBV15 | CATSITRFPSYEQYF | TGTGCCACCAGCATAACCCGATTTCCCTCCTACGAGCAGTACTTC